This record concerns one T cell receptor (beta chain) sequence. The target antigen is unknown. This CDR3 region has 15 residues. Losses at the gene ends were 3 bases for V and 7 bases for J; bases not matched to a gene: 7. Germline V gives CDR1 MGHDK, CDR2 SYGVNS. In TCRdb, the 5' RACE reads were re-called with MiXCR into one record per CDR3 protein. This sample has 650,000 to 750,000 distinct CDR3 sequences, with approximately 21% found just once. This entry belongs to a study of identical twins. Findings and limits, study-wide: Rather than following the same donors, the conclusions depended on cross-sectional statistical analysis. Invariant populations such as MAIT and iNKT cells could partly muddle zero-insertion analyses.

The sample also formed part of further work on T cells expressing NK-cell markers. This second study says: It was from sorted CD3+CD56+NKG2C+, CD3+CD56+NKG2C- and CD3+CD56-NKG2C+ T cells that TCR beta repertoires came.

The sequenced sample consisted of PBMCs. The clonotype comes from a woman under 30 in good health. The chain combines TRBV25-1 with TRBJ2-1; 9 nucleotides match TRBD1. CDR3 amino acids: CASSDLTTGGNEQFF. In nucleotides, the CDR3 is TGTGCCAGCAGTGACCTCACGACAGGGGGGAATGAGCAGTTCTTC.